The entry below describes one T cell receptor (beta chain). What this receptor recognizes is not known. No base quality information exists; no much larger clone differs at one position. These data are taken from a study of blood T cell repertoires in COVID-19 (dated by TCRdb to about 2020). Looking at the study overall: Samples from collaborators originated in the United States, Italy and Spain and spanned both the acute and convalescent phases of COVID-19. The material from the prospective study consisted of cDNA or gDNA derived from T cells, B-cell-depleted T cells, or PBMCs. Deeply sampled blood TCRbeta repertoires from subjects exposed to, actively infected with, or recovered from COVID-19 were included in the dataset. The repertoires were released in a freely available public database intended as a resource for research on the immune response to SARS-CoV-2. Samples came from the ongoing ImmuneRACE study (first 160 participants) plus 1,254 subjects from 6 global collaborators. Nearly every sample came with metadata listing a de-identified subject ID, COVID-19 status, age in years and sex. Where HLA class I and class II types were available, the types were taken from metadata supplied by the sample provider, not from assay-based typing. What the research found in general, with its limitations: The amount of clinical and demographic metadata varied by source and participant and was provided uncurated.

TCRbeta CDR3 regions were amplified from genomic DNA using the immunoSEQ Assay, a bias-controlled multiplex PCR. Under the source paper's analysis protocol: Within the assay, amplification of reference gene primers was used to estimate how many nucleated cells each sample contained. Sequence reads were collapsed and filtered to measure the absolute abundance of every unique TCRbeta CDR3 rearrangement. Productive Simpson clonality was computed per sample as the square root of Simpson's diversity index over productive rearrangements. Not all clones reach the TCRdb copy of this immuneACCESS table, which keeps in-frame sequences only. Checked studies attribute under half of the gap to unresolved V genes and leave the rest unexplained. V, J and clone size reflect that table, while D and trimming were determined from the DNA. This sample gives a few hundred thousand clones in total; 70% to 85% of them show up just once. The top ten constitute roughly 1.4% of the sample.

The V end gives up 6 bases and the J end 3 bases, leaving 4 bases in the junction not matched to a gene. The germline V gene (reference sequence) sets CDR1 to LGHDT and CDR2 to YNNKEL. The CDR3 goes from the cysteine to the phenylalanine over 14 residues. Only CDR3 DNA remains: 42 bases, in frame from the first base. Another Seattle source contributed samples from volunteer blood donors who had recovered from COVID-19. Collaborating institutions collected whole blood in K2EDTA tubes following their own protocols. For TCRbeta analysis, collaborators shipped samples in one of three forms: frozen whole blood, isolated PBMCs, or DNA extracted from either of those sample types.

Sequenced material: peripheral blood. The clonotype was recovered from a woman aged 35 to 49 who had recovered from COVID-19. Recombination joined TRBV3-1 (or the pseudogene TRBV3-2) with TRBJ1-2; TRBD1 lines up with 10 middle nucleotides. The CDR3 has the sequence CASRPGTGDYGYTF. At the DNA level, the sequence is TGTGCCAGCAGACCCGGGACAGGGGACTATGGCTACACCTTC.